The source of this T cell receptor beta chain is a study of OX40 agonist ivuxolimab in advanced cancers. On the study more broadly: While on treatment, patients had intravenous ivuxolimab at 0.01 to 10 mg/kg every 2 weeks.

Germline CDR1 and CDR2: MNHNS and SASEGT. V was pared by 2 bases and J by 4 bases, with 8 bases between. This CDR3 spans 13 amino acids. The method was immunoSEQ multiplex PCR; TCRdb's version includes in-frame clones alone and lacks a portion of them. The sample yields 70,000 to 80,000 clones, around 87% seen once. In this sample, this clone turned up a few times. The receptor's source is an adult with an advanced solid tumor such as melanoma, head and neck, liver or kidney cancer. Sequencing was performed on CD4+ or CD8+ T cells sorted from blood, taken in a trial of the OX40 agonist ivuxolimab. V is TRBV6-1 and J is TRBJ1-2, with a possible D match to TRBD1 (6 bases). The CDR3 reads CASSERTVYGYTF. DNA for the CDR3: TGTGCCAGCAGTGAACGGACAGTCTATGGCTACACCTTC.